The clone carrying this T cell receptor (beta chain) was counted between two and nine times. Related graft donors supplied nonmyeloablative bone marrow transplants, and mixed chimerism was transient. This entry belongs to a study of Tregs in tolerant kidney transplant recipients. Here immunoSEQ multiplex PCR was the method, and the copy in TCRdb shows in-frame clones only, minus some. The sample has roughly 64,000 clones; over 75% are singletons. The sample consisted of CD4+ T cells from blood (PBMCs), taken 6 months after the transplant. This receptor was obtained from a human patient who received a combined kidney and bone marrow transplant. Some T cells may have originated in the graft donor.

The CDR3 reads CASSYRISGNTIYF. Here the CDR3 DNA reads TGTGCCAGCAGTTACAGGATCTCTGGAAACACCATATATTTT. V and J are TRBV2 and TRBJ1-3; D perhaps matches TRBD1 (5 bases). The germline V and J ends were trimmed by 5 bases and 0 bases, with 8 bases remaining between them. Germline V gene sequence: CDR1 SNHLY, CDR2 FYNNEI. The CDR3 has 14 residues.